This paragraph covers one TCR beta chain sequence. Its antigen is undetermined. This entry belongs to a study of vaccination and CD4 T cells after COVID-19. Researchers used the Oncomine TCR Beta short-read assay to sequence DNA from cultured CD4+ T cells. MiXCR, run by TCRdb on the PCR reads, gives a single entry per CDR3 protein. The sample lists under 13,000 distinct CDR3 sequences, 77% seen once, with approximately 20% in the top ten. Specified treatment: approximately 11-day PBMC culture with coronavirus spike peptide pools or control peptides (ViraFEST assay). The receptor's source is a human donor who had recovered from COVID-19. The sequenced material came from CD4+ T cells from blood, cultured in vitro.

The CDR3 DNA reads TGCAGTGTCCGGGCGGGGGGCGACTACAATGAGCAGTTCTTC. Protein product: CSVRAGGDYNEQFF. This chain uses TRBV20-1 with TRBJ2-1; 8 bases align to TRBD2. Trimming took 7 bases from V and 3 from J; bases not matched to a gene: 8. Germline lookup yields CDR1 DFQATT and CDR2 SNEGSKA (reference sequence). The CDR3 loop spans 14 amino acids.